This section outlines one T cell receptor beta chain sequence together with its context. This sample is drawn from a study of blood T cell repertoires in COVID-19. Study at large: Specimens from acute and convalescent COVID-19 originated in the United States, Italy and Spain. Sample material is recorded as cDNA or gDNA derived from T cells, B-cell-depleted T cells, or PBMCs.

In the original processing: Nucleated cell counts were estimated from reference gene primer amplification. The assay was immunoSEQ multiplex PCR, and TCRdb's table has in-frame clones only and misses some. The DNA gave D and trimming, while V, J and clone size come from that table. The sample lists about 200,000 clones, over 75% occurring once. The TCR sequence derives from a woman in her thirties or forties who had recovered from COVID-19. Sequenced sample: peripheral blood.

Here the CDR3 DNA reads TGTGCCAGCTCCAGGGTAGCCAACTCTGGGGCCAACGTCCTGACTTTC. It codes for CASSRVANSGANVLTF. J is TRBJ2-6 and V is TRBV27, with D possibly matching TRBD1 (5 bases). This CDR3 has 16 amino acids. Trimming cost V 8 bases and J 0 bases, with 14 bases left between them. Looked up from germline, CDR1 is MNHEY and CDR2 is SMNVEV (reference sequence).